These T cell receptor beta chains were read from a single sample in a study of cytomegalovirus exposure and HLA in healthy donors. Sequencing was performed with immunoSEQ multiplex PCR; in TCRdb, only in-frame clones are kept and a portion is missing. The table shows 150,000 to 180,000 clones, with more than 60% occurring only once. Material for sequencing was PBMCs. The receptors originated from a woman in her forties in good health and CMV-seronegative. CDR3s include the opening cysteine and the closing phenylalanine or tryptophan. Each record gives: J gene, D gene, V gene, clone size, CDR3 DNA, CDR3 protein. D genes are given only for firm matches. Rows may omit the clone size; those that give it use once, few, many or a size class.

j_call: TRBJ2-7; d_call: TRBD1; v_call: TRBV6-1; clone_size: .; cdr3_nt: TGTGCCAGCAGGACCAGGACAGGTACCCTCGGTCAATTC; cdr3_aa: CASRTRTGTLGQF
j_call: TRBJ2-7; d_call: TRBD2; v_call: TRBV29-1; clone_size: .; cdr3_nt: TGCAGCGTTGAAGATACCCATCGCGGGAGGGTGTACGAGCAGTACTTC; cdr3_aa: CSVEDTHRGRVYEQYF
j_call: TRBJ1-2; d_call: .; v_call: TRBV4-2; clone_size: .; cdr3_nt: TGTGCCAGCAGCAGCGAGAGCTACACCTTC; cdr3_aa: CASSSESYTF
j_call: TRBJ2-7; d_call: TRBD1; v_call: TRBV10-3; clone_size: .; cdr3_nt: TGTGCCATCACGGGACAGGGGCCCTACGAGCAGTACTTC; cdr3_aa: CAITGQGPYEQYF
j_call: TRBJ2-7; d_call: .; v_call: TRBV6-5; clone_size: .; cdr3_nt: TGTGCCAGCAGTTACAGGGGAACCTACGAGCAGTACTTC; cdr3_aa: CASSYRGTYEQYF
j_call: TRBJ2-3; d_call: .; v_call: TRBV7-6; clone_size: .; cdr3_nt: TGTGCCAGCAGCCAACAGGGCCTGGATACGCAGTATTTT; cdr3_aa: CASSQQGLDTQYF
j_call: TRBJ1-5; d_call: TRBD1; v_call: TRBV28; clone_size: .; cdr3_nt: TGTGCCAGCAGTCAGGCGGGACAGGGGGGCAATCAGCCCCAGCATTTT; cdr3_aa: CASSQAGQGGNQPQHF
j_call: TRBJ2-7; d_call: TRBD2; v_call: TRBV28; clone_size: once; cdr3_nt: TGTGCTAGCACGGCGGGGGGATACTACGAGCAGTACTTC; cdr3_aa: CASTAGGYYEQYF
j_call: TRBJ2-2; d_call: .; v_call: TRBV19; clone_size: .; cdr3_nt: TGTGCCAGTAGTATGAGGTCGGGTAGTGACACCGGGGAGCTGTTTTTT; cdr3_aa: CASSMRSGSDTGELFF
j_call: TRBJ2-7; d_call: .; v_call: TRBV4-1; clone_size: .; cdr3_nt: TGCGCCAGCAGCCAAGAAAGTTCTTTCGGGTACGAGCAGTACTTC; cdr3_aa: CASSQESSFGYEQYF
j_call: TRBJ1-6; d_call: .; v_call: TRBV4-2; clone_size: .; cdr3_nt: TGTGCCAGCCTTGACAGCCGACTTTATAATTCACCCCTCCACTTT; cdr3_aa: CASLDSRLYNSPLHF
j_call: TRBJ1-2; d_call: .; v_call: TRBV6-1; clone_size: .; cdr3_nt: TGTGCCAGCAGTGAGTCGGGGGAGTATGGCTACACCTTC; cdr3_aa: CASSESGEYGYTF
j_call: TRBJ2-7; d_call: .; v_call: TRBV7-7; clone_size: .; cdr3_nt: TGTGCTAGCAGCTTAGGTAGCGAGTACGAGCAGTACTTC; cdr3_aa: CASSLGSEYEQYF
j_call: TRBJ1-4; d_call: .; v_call: TRBV6-6; clone_size: few; cdr3_nt: TGTGCCAGCAGAGGAAACAGGGTTTCTCTTCGGGAAAAACTGTTTTTT; cdr3_aa: CASRGNRVSLREKLFF
j_call: TRBJ2-3; d_call: .; v_call: TRBV9; clone_size: .; cdr3_nt: TGTGCCAGCAGCGTAGGTGTTTCAAACACAGATACGCAGTATTTT; cdr3_aa: CASSVGVSNTDTQYF
j_call: TRBJ2-3; d_call: .; v_call: TRBV5-1; clone_size: .; cdr3_nt: TGCGCCAGCAGCTTGGCAGCAGATACGCAGTATTTT; cdr3_aa: CASSLAADTQYF
j_call: TRBJ2-5; d_call: .; v_call: TRBV5-4; clone_size: .; cdr3_nt: TGTGCCAGCAGCTTAGGGGGTGGGCAAGAGACCCAGTACTTC; cdr3_aa: CASSLGGGQETQYF
j_call: TRBJ1-5; d_call: TRBD1; v_call: TRBV2; clone_size: .; cdr3_nt: TGTGCCAGCAGGCTAGGACAGGGTTCCACCTCGCAGCCCCAGCATTTT; cdr3_aa: CASRLGQGSTSQPQHF
j_call: TRBJ2-6; d_call: TRBD1; v_call: TRBV30; clone_size: few; cdr3_nt: TGTGCCTTGGACAGGGAAGGGTCTGGGGCCAACGTCCTGACTTTC; cdr3_aa: CALDREGSGANVLTF
j_call: TRBJ1-1; d_call: TRBD1; v_call: TRBV19; clone_size: .; cdr3_nt: TGTGCCAGTAGTATAGTCTGGGGGACAGGGAACACTGAAGCTTTCTTT; cdr3_aa: CASSIVWGTGNTEAFF
j_call: TRBJ2-5; d_call: TRBD2; v_call: TRBV5-1; clone_size: .; cdr3_nt: TGCGCCAGCAGCAGCGGGACTTCATACCAAGAGACCCAGTACTTC; cdr3_aa: CASSSGTSYQETQYF
j_call: TRBJ1-4; d_call: .; v_call: TRBV27; clone_size: .; cdr3_nt: TGTGCGTCAGGTCCGGCTAATGAAAAACTGTTTTTT; cdr3_aa: CASGPANEKLFF
j_call: TRBJ1-2; d_call: .; v_call: TRBV6-1; clone_size: .; cdr3_nt: TGTGCCAGCAGGGACCCCTGGGAGGGCTACACCTTC; cdr3_aa: CASRDPWEGYTF
j_call: TRBJ1-2; d_call: .; v_call: TRBV27; clone_size: .; cdr3_nt: TGTGCCAGCAGTTTAGAGGGCATCAATGGCTACACCTTC; cdr3_aa: CASSLEGINGYTF
j_call: TRBJ2-3; d_call: TRBD1; v_call: TRBV2; clone_size: .; cdr3_nt: TGTGCCAGCAGTTCTACTCCAGGGGGCCCTAGCACAGATACGCAGTATTTT; cdr3_aa: CASSSTPGGPSTDTQYF
j_call: TRBJ2-1; d_call: TRBD2; v_call: TRBV30; clone_size: .; cdr3_nt: TGTGCCTGGAGTGTGGGAGGGCCCCGGTGGCAGTTCTTC; cdr3_aa: CAWSVGGPRWQFF
j_call: TRBJ1-1; d_call: .; v_call: TRBV5-1; clone_size: .; cdr3_nt: TGCGCCAGCAGCTTGGCGGCGGGGAATGAGGTAGCTTTCTTT; cdr3_aa: CASSLAAGNEVAFF
j_call: TRBJ2-3; d_call: TRBD1; v_call: TRBV5-4; clone_size: .; cdr3_nt: TGTGCCAGCAGCTATCCGGGACAGGGGACCCCAGATACGCAGTATTTT; cdr3_aa: CASSYPGQGTPDTQYF
j_call: TRBJ2-7; d_call: .; v_call: TRBV29-1; clone_size: .; cdr3_nt: TGCAGCGTTGGGGGAAGGGTTGGAGGCGAGCAGTACTTC; cdr3_aa: CSVGGRVGGEQYF
j_call: TRBJ2-5; d_call: TRBD2; v_call: TRBV2; clone_size: few; cdr3_nt: TGTGCCGGGAGTGGGGGGGGAGAAGAGACCCAGTACTTC; cdr3_aa: CAGSGGGEETQYF
j_call: TRBJ2-6; d_call: .; v_call: TRBV7-2; clone_size: .; cdr3_nt: TGTGCCAGCAGCGCACACAGCTCTGGGGCCAACGTCCTGACTTTC; cdr3_aa: CASSAHSSGANVLTF
j_call: TRBJ2-6; d_call: .; v_call: TRBV5-4; clone_size: .; cdr3_nt: TGTGCCAGCAGCTTGGGGGGCCGTTCTGGGGCCAACGTCCTGACTTTC; cdr3_aa: CASSLGGRSGANVLTF
j_call: TRBJ2-7; d_call: TRBD1; v_call: TRBV7-8; clone_size: .; cdr3_nt: TGTGCCAGCACCAATCTAGGGACAGGATACTACGAGCAGTACTTC; cdr3_aa: CASTNLGTGYYEQYF
j_call: TRBJ2-5; d_call: .; v_call: TRBV28; clone_size: .; cdr3_nt: TGTGCCAGCAGAACAGGAAACCAAGAGACCCAGTACTTC; cdr3_aa: CASRTGNQETQYF
j_call: TRBJ1-2; d_call: .; v_call: TRBV5-1; clone_size: .; cdr3_nt: TGCGCCAGCAGCTTGAACAGCAACTATGGCTACACCTTC; cdr3_aa: CASSLNSNYGYTF
j_call: TRBJ2-7; d_call: .; v_call: TRBV25-1; clone_size: .; cdr3_nt: TGTGCCAGCAGTGAATCCTGGGGCGGTTACGAGCAGTACTTC; cdr3_aa: CASSESWGGYEQYF
j_call: TRBJ1-1; d_call: .; v_call: TRBV10-2; clone_size: .; cdr3_nt: TGCGCCAGCAGGGAGCTGGAAAGGGGTGAAGCTTTCTTT; cdr3_aa: CASRELERGEAFF
j_call: TRBJ2-1; d_call: .; v_call: TRBV7-2; clone_size: .; cdr3_nt: TGTGCCAGCAGCTTAGCCCCATACAATGAGCAGTTCTTC; cdr3_aa: CASSLAPYNEQFF
j_call: TRBJ2-3; d_call: TRBD2; v_call: TRBV28; clone_size: few; cdr3_nt: TGTGCCAGCAGATTGACTAGCGGGAGTTGGGCAGATACGCAGTATTTT; cdr3_aa: CASRLTSGSWADTQYF
j_call: TRBJ1-2; d_call: .; v_call: TRBV19; clone_size: .; cdr3_nt: TGTGCCAGTAGTCGGTCCGAGACTAACTATGGCTACACCTTC; cdr3_aa: CASSRSETNYGYTF
j_call: TRBJ2-1; d_call: TRBD2; v_call: TRBV13; clone_size: .; cdr3_nt: TGTGCCAGCAGCACCGGGACTAGCGGGAGTGTGGATGAGCAGTTCTTC; cdr3_aa: CASSTGTSGSVDEQFF
j_call: TRBJ2-6; d_call: TRBD1; v_call: TRBV5-1; clone_size: few; cdr3_nt: TGCGCCACCACAGGACAGGGGGCCGGGGCCAACGTCCTGACTTTC; cdr3_aa: CATTGQGAGANVLTF